This TCR beta chain was sequenced in a study of T cells expressing NK-cell markers. Turning to the study itself: Most of the eight sequenced donors were HCMV-seropositive; one was seronegative.

No DNA is given; TCRdb re-called the 5' RACE reads and lists each CDR3 protein once. The sample has some 280,000 distinct CDR3 sequences, and its top ten clones hold approximately 0.41%. This CDR3 has 13 residues. Germline V gene sequence: CDR1 SGHTA, CDR2 FQGNSA. This sequence originates from a man between 18 and 29 years old in good health. This chain connects TRBV7-2 to TRBJ2-7; TCRdb outputs TRBD1, but without DNA this stays unchecked. The sequenced sample consisted of blood T cells: a sorted CD56 or NKG2C T cell subset, CD4+ or CD8+ T cells, or bulk PBMC T cells (not recorded which). CDR3 region: CASVRTGVGEQYF.